A selection of T cell receptor beta chains follows, all from one sample in a study of cytomegalovirus exposure and HLA in healthy donors. Repertoires were generated with immunoSEQ multiplex PCR, while TCRdb's copy carries only in-frame clones and drops some. The table has 95,000 to 150,000 clones, around four fifths seen once. Sequenced sample: PBMCs. Receptors originate from a man between 60 and 70 years old in good health and CMV-seropositive. Each CDR3 is given with its conserved first and last residue. A D gene is named only where the DNA matches it firmly. For some rows the clone size is stated as once, few or many, or as a class when expanded; others skip it.

J,V,D,size,CDR3,DNA
TRBJ2-5,TRBV11-2,.,.,CASSSLQETQYF,TGTGCCAGCAGCTCCCTACAAGAGACCCAGTACTTC
TRBJ1-2,TRBV4-2,.,few,CASSQTAGARLPFGGYTF,TGTGCCAGCAGCCAAACTGCGGGAGCCCGACTTCCGTTTGGGGGCTACACCTTC
TRBJ1-5,TRBV7-8,TRBD1,.,CASSLGGTGNPYSNQPQHF,TGTGCCAGCAGCTTAGGGGGGACAGGGAACCCCTATAGCAATCAGCCCCAGCATTTT
TRBJ2-1,TRBV2,TRBD2,.,CASSAWGRDYNEQFF,TGTGCCAGCAGTGCATGGGGGAGGGACTACAATGAGCAGTTCTTC
TRBJ1-1,TRBV5-4,.,.,CASSLAGEGKTEAFF,TGTGCCAGCAGCTTGGCCGGGGAGGGGAAAACTGAAGCTTTCTTT
TRBJ1-1,TRBV2,TRBD1,.,CASSQQGINTEAFF,TGTGCCAGCAGTCAACAGGGGATAAACACTGAAGCTTTCTTT
TRBJ1-5,TRBV5-6,.,.,CASSLMSSRNQPQHF,TGTGCCAGCAGCTTGATGTCCTCGAGGAATCAGCCCCAGCATTTT
TRBJ2-7,TRBV7-2,.,.,CASSLGLAYEQYF,TGTGCCAGCAGCTTAGGACTGGCCTACGAGCAGTACTTC
TRBJ2-2,TRBV19,.,.,CATRGWGSGAGELFF,TGTGCCACCAGGGGATGGGGGTCTGGAGCCGGGGAGCTGTTTTTT
TRBJ2-3,TRBV5-6,TRBD1,.,CASSLGDRSTDTQYF,TGTGCCAGCAGCTTGGGGGACAGAAGCACAGATACGCAGTATTTT
TRBJ2-3,TRBV4-1,.,.,CASSQAWGHTDTQYF,TGCGCCAGCAGCCAAGCTTGGGGCCACACAGATACGCAGTATTTT
TRBJ1-5,TRBV7-8,TRBD1,.,CASSPDRAQPQHF,TGTGCCAGCAGCCCGGACAGGGCTCAGCCCCAGCATTTT
TRBJ1-3,TRBV5-1,TRBD1,.,CASSLVLIGTGSGNTIYF,TGCGCCAGCAGCTTGGTCCTTATCGGGACAGGTTCCGGAAACACCATATATTTT
TRBJ2-3,TRBV5-4,.,few,CASRLGGATDTQYF,TGTGCCAGCCGATTAGGGGGGGCCACGGATACGCAGTATTTT
TRBJ1-5,TRBV5-1,TRBD1,.,CASSPGQGESNQPQHF,TGCGCCAGCAGCCCCGGACAGGGGGAGAGCAATCAGCCCCAGCATTTT
TRBJ1-2,TRBV6-1,.,few,CASSEGGWEYGYTF,TGTGCCAGCAGTGAAGGAGGCTGGGAGTATGGCTACACCTTC
TRBJ1-5,TRBV7-8,.,.,CASSLAATGPNQPQHF,TGTGCCAGCAGCTTAGCGGCGACGGGTCCAAATCAGCCCCAGCATTTT
TRBJ1-2,TRBV5-1,TRBD1,once,CASSPLGTANYGYTF,TGCGCCAGCAGCCCGCTAGGGACAGCTAACTATGGCTACACCTTC
TRBJ2-5,TRBV6-1,TRBD2,.,CASSGTREETQYF,TGTGCCAGCAGCGGGACTAGGGAAGAGACCCAGTACTTC
TRBJ2-1,TRBV7-2,TRBD2,few,CASSRSTSGSFHEQFF,TGTGCCAGCAGCCGATCAACTAGCGGGAGTTTCCATGAGCAGTTCTTC
TRBJ1-2,TRBV7-8,.,few,CASSLVAGARQNFYTF,TGTGCCAGCAGCTTAGTCGCGGGGGCTAGGCAGAACTTCTACACCTTC
TRBJ1-4,TRBV18,.,.,CASSPRGEKLFF,TGTGCCAGCTCACCAAGAGGTGAAAAACTGTTTTTT
TRBJ2-1,TRBV2,TRBD2,.,CASSEFGEPSGRGRFF,TGTGCCAGCAGTGAATTTGGGGAACCTAGCGGGAGAGGACGGTTCTTC
TRBJ2-7,TRBV28,.,.,CASSDRSSSYEQYF,TGTGCCAGCAGCGACAGGTCTAGCTCCTACGAGCAGTACTTC
TRBJ1-2,TRBV4-1,TRBD1,few,CASSQARSQGNYGYTF,TGCGCCAGCAGCCAAGCCCGATCACAGGGGAACTATGGCTACACCTTC
TRBJ2-3,TRBV5-1,.,.,CASSLVVSTDTQYF,TGCGCCAGCAGCTTGGTAGTCAGCACAGATACGCAGTATTTT
TRBJ2-5,TRBV7-6,.,.,CASSPYGGGETQYF,TGTGCCAGCAGCCCCTACGGGGGAGGAGAGACCCAGTACTTC
TRBJ1-1,TRBV12-1,.,.,CASSSVNSPGGRTGSDTEAFF,TGTGCCAGCAGCTCCGTAAACTCGCCAGGGGGTAGGACAGGGTCCGACACTGAAGCTTTCTTT
TRBJ2-2,TRBV13,.,.,CASRPPRWATNTGELFF,TGTGCCAGCAGACCCCCGCGCTGGGCCACAAACACCGGGGAGCTGTTTTTT
TRBJ2-5,TRBV7-8,.,.,CASSRRGTQETQYF,TGTGCCAGCAGCCGCCGGGGGACCCAAGAGACCCAGTACTTC
TRBJ1-5,TRBV30,.,few,CAWSIGSNQPQHF,TGTGCCTGGAGTATCGGGAGCAATCAGCCCCAGCATTTT
TRBJ1-2,TRBV5-5,.,few,CASSLGAENYGYTF,TGTGCCAGCAGCTTGGGGGCCGAGAACTATGGCTACACCTTC
TRBJ1-1,TRBV10-3,.,.,CAISGAGGTEAFF,TGTGCCATCAGTGGGGCGGGAGGGACTGAAGCTTTCTTT
TRBJ2-2,TRBV11-3,.,.,CASSVYTGELFF,TGTGCCAGCAGCGTCTACACCGGGGAGCTGTTTTTT
TRBJ1-1,TRBV18,TRBD1,few,CASSAGQGATEAFF,TGTGCCAGCTCAGCAGGACAGGGGGCGACTGAAGCTTTCTTT
TRBJ1-5,TRBV6-1,TRBD1,.,CASGGQGFQPQHF,TGTGCCAGCGGAGGACAGGGGTTCCAGCCCCAGCATTTT
TRBJ2-7,TRBV7-9,.,.,CASSRRDGGSYEQYF,TGTGCCAGCAGCCGCCGAGACGGGGGCTCCTACGAGCAGTACTTC
TRBJ2-1,TRBV19,TRBD2,.,CASSSSGIAYEQFF,TGTGCCAGTAGTTCCAGCGGGATAGCGTATGAGCAGTTCTTC
TRBJ1-5,TRBV30,TRBD1,.,CAWTSDRGGNQPQHF,TGTGCCTGGACCTCGGACAGGGGAGGCAATCAGCCCCAGCATTTT
TRBJ1-4,TRBV7-9,.,few,CASSLLPGEKLFF,TGTGCCAGCAGCTTACTACCGGGGGAAAAACTGTTTTTT
TRBJ1-5,TRBV5-1,.,.,CASSKDSNPNQPQHF,TGCGCCAGCAGCAAGGACAGTAACCCCAATCAGCCCCAGCATTTT
TRBJ1-4,TRBV7-9,TRBD1,.,CASSPRDSLGEKLFF,TGTGCCAGCAGCCCCCGGGACAGTCTTGGTGAAAAACTGTTTTTT
TRBJ2-7,TRBV5-6,TRBD1,.,CASSPGQPYEQYF,TGTGCCAGCAGCCCGGGACAGCCCTACGAGCAGTACTTC
TRBJ2-1,TRBV19,.,once,CASSIDRGSSYNEQFF,TGTGCCAGTAGTATAGACAGGGGAAGCTCCTACAATGAGCAGTTCTTC
TRBJ2-7,TRBV11-2,TRBD2,few,CASSSRTSGTYEQYF,TGTGCCAGCAGCTCCCGGACTAGCGGGACCTACGAGCAGTACTTC
TRBJ2-1,TRBV6-1,.,few,CASSRGPSHNEQFF,TGTGCCAGCAGCCGAGGGCCATCTCACAATGAGCAGTTCTTC
TRBJ2-1,TRBV10-1,TRBD2,.,CASSDNRGASGGRNEQFF,TGCGCCAGCAGTGATAACCGGGGGGCTAGCGGGGGGCGGAATGAGCAGTTCTTC
TRBJ2-3,TRBV11-3,.,.,CASSTLSTDTQYF,TGTGCCAGCAGCACTCTTAGCACAGATACGCAGTATTTT
TRBJ1-1,TRBV15,.,once,CATSREGRDEAFF,TGTGCCACCAGCAGAGAGGGCAGGGATGAAGCTTTCTTT
TRBJ2-1,TRBV5-8,TRBD2,.,CASSLWTSGMVYNEQFF,TGTGCCAGCAGCTTGTGGACTAGCGGGATGGTCTACAATGAGCAGTTCTTC